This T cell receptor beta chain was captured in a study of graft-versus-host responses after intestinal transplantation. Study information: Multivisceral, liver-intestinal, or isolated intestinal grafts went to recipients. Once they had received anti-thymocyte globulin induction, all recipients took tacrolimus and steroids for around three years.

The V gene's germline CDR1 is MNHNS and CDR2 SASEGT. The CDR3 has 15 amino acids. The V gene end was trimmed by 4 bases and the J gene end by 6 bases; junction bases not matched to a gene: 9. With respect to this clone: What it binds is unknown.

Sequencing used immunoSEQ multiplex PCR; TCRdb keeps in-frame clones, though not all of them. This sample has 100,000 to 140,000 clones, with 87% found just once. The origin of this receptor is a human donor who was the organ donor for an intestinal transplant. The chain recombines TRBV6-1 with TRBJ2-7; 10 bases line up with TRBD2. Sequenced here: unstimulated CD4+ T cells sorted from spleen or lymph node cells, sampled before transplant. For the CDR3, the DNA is TGTGCCAGCAGTGGGACTAGCGGTGCAGGGGTCGAGCAGTACTTC. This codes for CASSGTSGAGVEQYF.